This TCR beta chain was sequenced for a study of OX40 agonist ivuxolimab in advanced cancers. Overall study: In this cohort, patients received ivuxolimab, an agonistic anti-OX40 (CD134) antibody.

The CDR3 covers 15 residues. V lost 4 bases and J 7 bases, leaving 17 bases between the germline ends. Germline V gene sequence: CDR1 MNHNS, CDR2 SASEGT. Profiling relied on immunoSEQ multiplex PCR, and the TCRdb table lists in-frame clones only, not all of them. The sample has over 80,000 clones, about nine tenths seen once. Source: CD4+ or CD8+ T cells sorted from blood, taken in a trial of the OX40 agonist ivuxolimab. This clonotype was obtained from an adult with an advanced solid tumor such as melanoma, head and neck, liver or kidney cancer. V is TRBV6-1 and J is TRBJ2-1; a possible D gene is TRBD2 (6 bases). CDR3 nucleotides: TGTGCCAGCAGTGCCGGAGGGTCCCGGGGGAATGAGCAGTTCTTC. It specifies CASSAGGSRGNEQFF.